Below, one T cell receptor beta chain is given with its context. No antigen is known for it. CDR3 size: 12 residues. V was trimmed by 0 bases and J by 8 bases, leaving 10 bases between them. CDR1 and CDR2 from the germline V gene are GTSNPN and SVGIG (reference sequence). This sample was included in a study of tumor-infiltrating lymphocytes in localized non-small cell lung cancer. About the study: Some samples were collected after neoadjuvant chemotherapy; smokers, never-smokers and several histologies were included. Resected tumor was paired with non-adjacent uninvolved lung from the same patient. Study-wide results and limits: Each assay used a separate piece of the same tissue. Immunotypes IM1 and IM2 had similar TCR-derived T-cell fractions.

Some clones are missing from TCRdb's copy, which holds only in-frame ones; the method was immunoSEQ multiplex PCR. This sample has just over 9,500 clones, with 70% to 85% found just once. The TCR was taken from a human donor with non-small cell lung cancer. Sequencing was done on a sample of lung tumor tissue. V is TRBV30 and J is TRBJ1-1; D call uncertain. This CDR3 is CAWSVVQDEAFF. DNA of the CDR3: TGTGCCTGGAGTGTAGTCCAGGACGAAGCTTTCTTT. Filled out from reference TRBV30 and TRBJ1-1, the complete variable domain reads SQTIHQWPATLVQPVGSPLSLECTVEGTSNPNLYWYRQAAGRGLQLLFYSVGIGQISSEVPQNLSASRPQDRQFILSSKKLLLSDSGFYLCAWSVVQDEAFFGQGTRLTVV.